A single sample is the source of the 13 T cell receptor beta chains below, sequenced in a study of shared clonotypes between healthy human individuals. Profiled with immunoSEQ multiplex PCR; TCRdb holds only in-frame clones, not every one. The profile covers more than 2 million clones, with roughly 94% appearing a single time and more than 0.1% taken by the ten largest. The sequencing sample was made of naive CD4+ T cells sorted from blood. Documented subset: CD45RA+ positively selected. These receptors were taken from a man aged 18 to 29 in good health.

The chain combines TRBV21-1 with TRBJ1-5. TRBV21-1 is given as a pseudogene. This CDR3 has 17 amino acids. CDR3 sequence reads: CARKFPLGPISNQPQHF. DNA of the CDR3: TGTGCCAGGAAATTTCCATTGGGACCGATTAGCAATCAGCCCCAGCATTTT.

DNA of the CDR3: TGTGCCAGCAGCGATACCGGGACAGGTTGGCCAGATACGCAGTATTTT. It translates to CASSDTGTGWPDTQYF. The chain combines TRBV7-2 with TRBJ2-3, with 8 bases lining up with TRBD1. Germline V lookup: CDR1 SGHTA, CDR2 FQGNSA. The ends lost 5 bases at V and 4 bases at J; junction bases unmatched: 11. The CDR3 is made up of 16 amino acids.

The chain links TRBV18 to TRBJ1-6; no clear D. CDR3 length: 13 residues. Germline V gives CDR1 KGHSH, CDR2 LQKENI. Trimming took off 5 bases at V and 1 base at J, with 3 bases between the two ends. The DNA for the CDR3 is TGTGCCAGCTCATCGTCCTATAATTCACCCCTCCACTTT. Translation: CASSSSYNSPLHF.

As concerns this clone: The sample contains more than one DNA sequence encoding this CDR3. V gene TRBV20-1 combines with J gene TRBJ2-5; D uncertain. The CDR3 runs to 11 residues. From germline, CDR1 is DFQATT and CDR2 SNEGSKA (reference sequence). V lost 1 base and J lost 5, with 5 bases in between. Here the CDR3 reads CSARVSETQYF. CDR3 coding DNA: TGCAGTGCTAGAGTCAGTGAGACCCAGTACTTC.

The chain joins TRBV30 to TRBJ2-7; D gene ambiguous. The CDR3 runs 12 residues. The V gene lost 0 bases and the J gene lost 7 bases, with 10 bases spanning the gap. CDR1 is GTSNPN, CDR2 SVGIG, per germline (reference sequence). This chain's CDR3 is CAWSVTSKEQYF. The CDR3 DNA sequence: TGTGCCTGGAGTGTAACCTCGAAGGAGCAGTACTTC.

This chain joins TRBV25-1 and TRBJ2-7; TRBD2 agrees at 13 bases. The CDR3 is 15 residues long. The J segment lost 6 bases and the V segment lost 3 bases, leaving 5 bases of the junction unmatched. Germline lookup yields CDR1 MGHDK and CDR2 SYGVNS. The CDR3 loop is CASSEKGLAGIEQYF. DNA of the CDR3: TGTGCCAGCAGTGAGAAGGGACTAGCGGGAATCGAGCAGTACTTC.

CDR3 coding DNA: TGTGCCTGGAGTCCCAGGAGGGGAAACATTCAGTACTTC. It encodes CAWSPRRGNIQYF. V is TRBV30 and J is TRBJ2-4, with D perhaps TRBD2 (6 bases). Trimming stripped 2 bases from V and 6 bases from J, with 11 bases between. There are 13 residues in the CDR3. Germline-derived CDR1 and CDR2 are GTSNPN and SVGIG (reference sequence).

This rearrangement joins TRBV2 to TRBJ2-7; D assignment may be TRBD1 or TRBD2 (6 bases each). This CDR3 is 13 amino acids long. V lost 4 bases and J 4 bases, leaving 11 bases between the germline ends. CDR1 and CDR2 from the germline V gene are SNHLY and FYNNEI. CDR3 DNA sequence: TGTGCCAGCAGTGGGGGGGCAGTATACGAGCAGTACTTC. Translated: CASSGGAVYEQYF.

This clone has just one count. The V call is TRBV10-2, the J call TRBJ2-1; D is perhaps TRBD1 or TRBD2 (6 bases each). Between the trimmed V and J ends, which lost 2 bases and 2 bases, there was a span of 7 bases. CDR3 length equals 14 residues. Per the germline V gene, CDR1 is WSHSY and CDR2 is SAAADI. The DNA for the CDR3 is TGCGCCAGCAGTGAGAGGGGGGCCTACAATGAGCAGTTCTTC. Encoded protein: CASSERGAYNEQFF.

The chain is built from TRBV30 and TRBJ1-2; 7 nucleotides line up with TRBD1. V shed 3 bases and J 4 bases; nucleotides not matched to a gene: 5. Germline V gives CDR1 GTSNPN, CDR2 SVGIG (reference sequence). The CDR3 totals 13 residues. CDR3 nucleotides: TGTGCCTGGAGGGGACCAGGGGGCTATGGCTACACCTTC. Its protein product is CAWRGPGGYGYTF.

About this clone itself: This may stem from a read error, because a much larger clone lies one nucleotide away. The rearrangement links TRBV7-2 to TRBJ2-3; no clear D. Trimming pared 5 bases from V and 2 bases from J, leaving 2 bases between. Germline V gene sequence: CDR1 SGHTA, CDR2 FQGNSA. The length of the CDR3 is 11 residues. CDR3 in amino acids: CASSTTDTQYF. In DNA form, the CDR3 reads TGTGCCAGCAGCACCACAGATACGCAGTATTTT.

The chain couples TRBV5-4 to TRBJ2-4; D call uncertain. The CDR3 consists of 18 residues. The germline V gene has CDR1 SGHNT and CDR2 YYREEE (reference sequence). The V gene lost 1 base and the J gene lost 0 bases, with 17 bases spanning the gap. CDR3 region: CASSLYDPGPLAKNIQYF. The DNA of the CDR3 is TGTGCCAGCAGCTTGTATGACCCGGGCCCACTAGCCAAAAACATTCAGTACTTC.

This clone has a single count. The chain couples TRBV6-6 to TRBJ2-1; D call uncertain. In germline, CDR1 is MNHNY, CDR2 SVGAGI (reference sequence). The CDR3 has 13 residues. Trimming left V 1 base short and J 7 bases short, with 8 bases between. The CDR3 protein is CASSYLNSNEQFF. CDR3 bases: TGTGCCAGCAGTTACTTGAACTCAAATGAGCAGTTCTTC.